This TCR beta chain was obtained from a study of T cells in tumors after PD-1 blockade. Turning to the study itself: Treatment was either pembrolizumab 200 mg every 3 weeks or cemiplimab 350 mg every 2 weeks.

Clones were read by immunoSEQ multiplex PCR, and TCRdb kept only the in-frame ones, dropping some. The data hold roughly 35,000 clones, with approximately 70% observed a single time. In this sample, this clone turned up a few times. Trimming took 2 bases from V and 2 from J; bases not matched to a gene: 8. This CDR3 is built from 19 residues. Germline V gene sequence: CDR1 SGHRS, CDR2 YFSETQ. This sequence joins TRBV5-1 and TRBJ2-6; 12 bases fit TRBD1. This specimen consisted of PBMCs, obtained after anti-PD-1 treatment. This sequence originates from a human donor with basal cell carcinoma. The CDR3 reads CASSFRDRGLWAGANVLTF. As DNA, the CDR3 is TGCGCCAGCAGCTTCCGGGACAGGGGGCTCTGGGCTGGGGCCAACGTCCTGACTTTC.